A single sample is the source of the 20 T cell receptor beta chains below, sequenced in a study of preoperative IRX-2 immunotherapy in early breast cancer. The protocol was immunoSEQ multiplex PCR, while the TCRdb copy is restricted to in-frame clones and leaves out a portion. This sample has about 42,000 clones, with 60% to 85% found just once. Treatment indicated: preoperative locoregional IRX-2 cytokine immunotherapy. The source material was tumor tissue, sampled after IRX-2 immunotherapy. Every receptor here comes from a human donor with breast cancer.

The rearrangement links TRBV23-1 to TRBJ2-1, with a possible D match to TRBD1 (5 bases). TRBV23-1 falls under the ORF class, with uncertain function. The V gene lost 6 bases and the J gene lost 8 bases, with 17 bases spanning the gap. This CDR3 region has 14 residues. CDR3 coding DNA: TGCGCCAGCAGCTTGGACCCAGGGAAGGATGAGCAGTTCTTC. Its protein is CASSLDPGKDEQFF.

This chain links TRBV19 with TRBJ2-2; 7 nucleotides line up with TRBD1. This CDR3 contains 14 residues. Trimming removed 2 bases from V and 5 bases from J; junction bases left unmatched: 2. The V gene's germline CDR1 is LNHDA and CDR2 SQIVND (reference sequence). CDR3 loop: CASSITGETGELFF. CDR3 nucleotide sequence: TGTGCCAGTAGTATAACAGGGGAAACCGGGGAGCTGTTTTTT.

The sample holds a few counts of this clone. The chain has TRBV9 and TRBJ2-3; 11 positions match TRBD2. CDR3 length: 16 residues. Looked up from germline, CDR1 is SGDLS and CDR2 is YYNGEE. V gave up 5 bases and J gave up 2 bases; unmatched junction bases: 7. The CDR3 nucleotides are TGTGCCAGCAGGTTGGCTAGCGGGGGGATCACAGATACGCAGTATTTT. It codes for CASRLASGGITDTQYF. Based on the CDR3 plus reference TRBV9 and TRBJ2-3, the full variable domain is DSGVTQTPKHLITATGQRVTLRCSPRSGDLSVYWYQQSLDQGLQFLIQYYNGEERAKGNILERFSAQQFPDLHSELNLSSLELGDSALYFCASRLASGGITDTQYFGPGTRLTVL.

This chain links TRBV6-8 with TRBJ1-2; D is undetermined. Per the germline V gene, CDR1 is MNHGY and CDR2 is SAAAGT. V lost 4 bases and J lost 0, with 9 bases in between. This CDR3 has 14 amino acids. The CDR3 nucleotides are TGTGCCAGCAGTTTCAACTCAGCTAACTATGGCTACACCTTC. Amino acids: CASSFNSANYGYTF.

CDR3 bases: TGTGCCAGCAGTGCCACGGGACTAGCGGGAGCCAATGAGCAGTTCTTC. Translation gives CASSATGLAGANEQFF. This chain links TRBV6-8 with TRBJ2-1; 14 nucleotides line up with TRBD2. The CDR3 is 16 residues long. After removal of 5 bases from V and 6 bases from J, the junction contained 6 bases not matched to a gene. The germline gives CDR1 MNHGY, CDR2 SAAAGT.

DNA of the CDR3: TGTGCCAGCAGCCGGACTAGCGGGGCCTACGAGCAGTACTTC. This translates into CASSRTSGAYEQYF. V and J are TRBV14 and TRBJ2-7; 12 nucleotides line up with TRBD2. V lost 4 bases, J lost 2 bases, and 0 bases stayed unmatched. The CDR3 is made up of 14 amino acids. Germline V gene data show CDR1 as SGHDN and CDR2 as FVKESK.

This clone was seen a handful of times. The V call is TRBV30, the J call TRBJ2-2; maybe TRBD1 (5 bases). Germline lookup yields CDR1 GTSNPN and CDR2 SVGIG (reference sequence). This CDR3 contains 14 residues. V was pared by 0 bases and J by 4 bases, with 9 bases between. CDR3 loop: CAWSVQVGTGELFF. CDR3 coding DNA: TGTGCCTGGAGTGTACAGGTGGGCACCGGGGAGCTGTTTTTT.

The chain has TRBV10-1 and TRBJ2-7; 9 bases agree with TRBD1. Germline CDR1 WNHNN, CDR2 SYGVQD (reference sequence). V dropped 5 bases and J dropped 2; count of bases not matched to a gene: 13. The CDR3 has 17 residues. CDR3 region: CASSPGTGQLGAYEQYF. CDR3 sequence (DNA): TGCGCCAGCAGTCCCGGGACAGGGCAACTAGGCGCCTACGAGCAGTACTTC.

The CDR3, as DNA: TGTGCCAGCAGACGCCGTGGGACAGGGGCAAACTATGGCTACACCTTC. It translates to CASRRRGTGANYGYTF. The J gene is TRBJ1-2, the V gene TRBV6-8; 10 bases are shared with TRBD1. V gave up 6 bases and J gave up 2 bases; unmatched junction bases: 9. The CDR3 totals 16 residues. CDR1 and CDR2 from the germline V gene are MNHGY and SAAAGT.

The CDR3 coding sequence is TGTGCCTCAAAATGGACAGGGGGCACAGATACGCAGTATTTT. Residues: CASKWTGGTDTQYF. The genes are TRBV19 and TRBJ2-3; 9 bases align to TRBD1. Germline V CDR1 and CDR2: LNHDA, SQIVND (reference sequence). J gave up 1 base and V 11 bases, and 7 bases lay outside the gene matches. This CDR3 is 14 amino acids long.

This chain links TRBV19 with TRBJ1-1; the D is unclear. V dropped 3 bases and J dropped 0 bases, with 8 bases sitting between them. CDR3 size: 14 residues. Germline CDR1 and CDR2: LNHDA and SQIVND (reference sequence). Here the CDR3 reads CASSMRAVNTEAFF. CDR3 nucleotides: TGTGCCAGTAGTATGAGGGCGGTGAACACTGAAGCTTTCTTT.

In the case of this clone: One end of the junction does not line up with germline, which may come from a read error. CDR3: CASSPPSGFHEQYF. CDR3 nucleotide sequence: TGTGCCAGCAGCCCCCCTAGCGGTTTCCACGAGCAGTATTTC. This chain connects TRBV11-3 to TRBJ2-7, with 7 bases aligning to TRBD2. Germline V gene lookup returns CDR1 SGHNT and CDR2 YENEEA. This CDR3 comprises 14 residues.

The V and J genes are TRBV1 and TRBJ1-1. TRBV1 is a pseudogene locus. The CDR3 totals 15 residues. Written as DNA, the CDR3 is TGCGCCAGCAGCCAAGGCGAGGGGGGTAGCACTGAAGCTTTCTTT. It codes for CASSQGEGGSTEAFF.

The V and J genes are TRBV10-2 and TRBJ1-3; D is unclear. Germline V CDR1 and CDR2: WSHSY, SAAADI. The CDR3 is 15 residues long. With 2 bases removed from V and 0 bases from J, the gap between germline ends came to 8 bases. In DNA, the CDR3 is TGCGCCAGCAGTGAGGATCGGCACTCTGGAAACACCATATATTTT. Translating it yields CASSEDRHSGNTIYF.

This clone was observed a single time. V usage is TRBV10-3 and J usage is TRBJ2-3; 8 bases map to TRBD1. From germline, CDR1 is ENHRY and CDR2 SYGVKD. The length of the CDR3 is 15 residues. After removal of 0 bases from V and 6 bases from J, the junction contained 5 bases not matched to a gene. CDR3 nucleotide sequence: TGTGCCATCAGTGAGTCGAGCAGGGGGCCCGATACGCAGTATTTT. Amino acids: CAISESSRGPDTQYF.

J is TRBJ2-3 and V is TRBV2; D gene ambiguous. The CDR3 consists of 12 residues. CDR1 is SNHLY and CDR2 is FYNNEI in the germline V gene. V was clipped by 5 bases and J by 6 bases, with 9 bases between them. The CDR3 region is CASSYQGDTQYF. In DNA form, the CDR3 reads TGTGCCAGCAGTTACCAAGGGGATACGCAGTATTTT. The full variable domain, its missing parts supplied by reference TRBV2 and TRBJ2-3, is EPEVTQTPSHQVTQMGQEVILRCVPISNHLYFYWYRQILGQKVEFLVSFYNNEISEKSEIFDDQFSVERPDGSNFTLKIRSTKLEDSAMYFCASSYQGDTQYFGPGTRLTVL.

This chain uses TRBV7-8 with TRBJ2-7; 9 bases line up with TRBD1. The CDR3 covers 16 residues. J was trimmed by 3 bases and V by 4 bases; bases with no gene match: 10. The germline V gene has CDR1 SGHVS and CDR2 FQNEAQ. The CDR3 spells CASSSDPGQGLYEQYF. The CDR3 DNA follows: TGTGCCAGCAGCTCGGACCCGGGACAGGGTCTCTACGAGCAGTACTTC.

Concerning this clone: An end of the junction does not agree with germline; a read error may underlie this. The chain couples TRBV6-8 to TRBJ1-2, with 9 positions matching TRBD1. The CDR3 extends over 15 amino acids. The germline V gene has CDR1 MNHGY and CDR2 SAAAGT. In nucleotides, the CDR3 is TGTACCAGCAGGTCGGGACAGGGAACGGGGCATGGCTACACCTTC. Its protein product is CTSRSGQGTGHGYTF.

The J gene is TRBJ1-1, the V gene TRBV28; D gene unclear. V lost 6 bases to trimming and J lost 5 bases, with 10 bases between them. This CDR3 spans 12 amino acids. Looked up from germline, CDR1 is MDHEN and CDR2 is SYDVKM. The CDR3 nucleotides are TGTGCCAGCAGGGGTCCCAGTACTGAAGCTTTCTTT. Its translation is CASRGPSTEAFF.

This clone was detected a few times. The V gene is TRBV6-8, the J gene TRBJ2-7; 13 bases line up with TRBD2. This CDR3 contains 14 residues. V gave up 6 bases and J gave up 3 bases; unmatched junction bases: 2. Germline CDR1 MNHGY, CDR2 SAAAGT. CDR3 residues: CASSRTSGSYEQYF. The DNA of the CDR3 is TGTGCCAGCAGCCGGACTAGCGGGAGCTACGAGCAGTACTTC.